The entry below describes one TCR beta chain. Its specificity is not known. This entry comes from a study of T cells after yellow fever vaccination. Study overall: Fractions low in cell number were prepared with SMART-Seq v4 Ultra Low Input.

Findings and limits, study-wide: Just a small share of clonotypes turned up in the CD4 compartment as well as the CD8 compartment.

Production of TCR cDNA was by 5'RACE template switching, which also added a universal primer site and UMIs. Each CDR3 protein gets one entry after TCRdb re-called the 5' RACE reads with MiXCR. Found here are under 700,000 distinct CDR3 sequences, around 16% of them singletons; the top ten hold 17%. Trimming stripped 0 bases from V and 0 bases from J, with 17 bases between. CDR3 length: 17 amino acids. Germline V lookup: CDR1 DFQATT, CDR2 SNEGSKA (reference sequence). This clonotype was sampled from a man aged 18 to 35 who received the YFV17D yellow fever vaccine. The sample here was PBMCs, taken around 5 days after the first yellow fever vaccination. The chain carries TRBV20-1 and TRBJ2-5; D uncertain. The CDR3 bases are TGCAGTGCTAGAGATTTCTTAGGGTCGGGCAACCAAGAGACCCAGTACTTC. Its translation is CSARDFLGSGNQETQYF.